A selection of T cell receptor beta chains follows, all from one sample in a study of regulatory T cells in long-lasting Graves disease. Via MiXCR, TCRdb re-called the reads, giving one row per CDR3 protein. Here the sample spans approximately 800 distinct CDR3 sequences, around 90% being singletons. The sequencing used peripheral blood mononuclear cells (PBMCs), collected with antithyroid drug treatment, in newly diagnosed or persistent Graves disease (not recorded which). The receptors shown here come from a young woman with Graves disease. The CDR3 runs from the conserved cysteine through the conserved F or W. The order of the fields is D gene, clone size, J gene, V gene, CDR3 DNA, CDR3 protein. A D gene is named only where the DNA matches it firmly. Clone sizes are given selectively: once, few, many, or a class where the clone is expanded.

D gene: TRBD2
clone size: once
J gene: TRBJ2-1
V gene: TRBV6-1
CDR3 DNA: TGTGCCAGGGGACTAGCGGGTCCTGCGAGCTCCTACAATGAGCAGTTCTTC
CDR3 protein: CARGLAGPASSYNEQFF

D gene: .
clone size: .
J gene: TRBJ2-2
V gene: TRBV11-2
CDR3 DNA: TGTGCCAGCAGCATCTTTACAACCGGGGAGCTGTTTTTT
CDR3 protein: CASSIFTTGELFF

D gene: .
clone size: .
J gene: TRBJ2-2
V gene: TRBV5-1
CDR3 DNA: TGCGCCAGCAGCTTGGCGGGAACCGGGGAGCTGTTTTTT
CDR3 protein: CASSLAGTGELFF

D gene: .
clone size: .
J gene: TRBJ2-2
V gene: TRBV25-1
CDR3 DNA: TGTGCCAGCAGTGAATATAGTAAGGCCACCGGGGAGCTGTTTTTT
CDR3 protein: CASSEYSKATGELFF

D gene: .
clone size: .
J gene: TRBJ1-4
V gene: TRBV25-1
CDR3 DNA: TGTGCCAGCAGTTGGGGGGGTGAAAAACTGTTTTTT
CDR3 protein: CASSWGGEKLFF

D gene: .
clone size: .
J gene: TRBJ2-3
V gene: TRBV5-1
CDR3 DNA: TGCGCCAGCAGCTTGACGCGTTCGACGGATACGCAGTATTTT
CDR3 protein: CASSLTRSTDTQYF

D gene: .
clone size: .
J gene: TRBJ2-4
V gene: TRBV28
CDR3 DNA: TGTGCCAGCAGAACCGGGACTCCCGAATACCCGAGGGGGGCCAAAAACATTCAGTACTTC
CDR3 protein: CASRTGTPEYPRGAKNIQYF

D gene: TRBD2
clone size: .
J gene: TRBJ2-1
V gene: TRBV19
CDR3 DNA: TGTGCCAGTAGTACTTACCTCTTCGGGGGACTAAGCTTC
CDR3 protein: CASSTYLFGGLSF

D gene: .
clone size: .
J gene: TRBJ2-1
V gene: TRBV7-2
CDR3 DNA: TGTGCCAGCAGCCACGGGAGTTCCTCCTACAATGAGCAGTTCTTC
CDR3 protein: CASSHGSSSYNEQFF

D gene: .
clone size: .
J gene: TRBJ2-2
V gene: TRBV9
CDR3 DNA: TGTGCCAGCAGCGGGACAACCAACACCGGGGAGCTGTTTTTT
CDR3 protein: CASSGTTNTGELFF

D gene: TRBD2
clone size: once
J gene: TRBJ2-3
V gene: TRBV2
CDR3 DNA: TGTGCCAGCAGTCCCGGACTAGTATCCACAGATACGCAGTATTTT
CDR3 protein: CASSPGLVSTDTQYF

D gene: .
clone size: .
J gene: TRBJ1-1
V gene: TRBV27
CDR3 DNA: TGTGCCAGCAGTCCCGGGGTTAGCACTGAAGCTTTCTTT
CDR3 protein: CASSPGVSTEAFF

D gene: TRBD1
clone size: .
J gene: TRBJ2-7
V gene: TRBV10-3
CDR3 DNA: TGTGCCAGCTGGGCAGGGGGCGAGCAGTACTTC
CDR3 protein: CASWAGGEQYF

D gene: TRBD2
clone size: .
J gene: TRBJ2-7
V gene: TRBV19
CDR3 DNA: TGTGCCAGTAGTATGGGACTAGCCTACGAGCAGTACTTC
CDR3 protein: CASSMGLAYEQYF

D gene: TRBD2
clone size: once
J gene: TRBJ2-5
V gene: TRBV28
CDR3 DNA: TGTGCCAGCAGTTCCCCCCGCGGGGGGGAGGGGGGAGAGACCCAGTACTTC
CDR3 protein: CASSSPRGGEGGETQYF

D gene: .
clone size: .
J gene: TRBJ2-5
V gene: TRBV11-3
CDR3 DNA: TGTGCCAGCAGCTTAGTCGTGACTGCGAGCCAAGAGACCCAGTACTTC
CDR3 protein: CASSLVVTASQETQYF

D gene: TRBD2
clone size: few
J gene: TRBJ2-7
V gene: TRBV11-2
CDR3 DNA: TGTGCCAGCAGCTCGGGACTAGCGGGAAAATTCGAGCAGTACTTC
CDR3 protein: CASSSGLAGKFEQYF

D gene: TRBD2
clone size: few
J gene: TRBJ2-1
V gene: TRBV10-1
CDR3 DNA: TGCGCCAGCAGTGAGTCAGGTGGGAGGGCCGATGAGCAGTTCTTC
CDR3 protein: CASSESGGRADEQFF

D gene: .
clone size: .
J gene: TRBJ1-1
V gene: TRBV7-2
CDR3 DNA: TGTGCCAGCAGCACCGTAGAGGGGAGCACTGAAGCTTTCTTT
CDR3 protein: CASSTVEGSTEAFF

D gene: .
clone size: .
J gene: TRBJ2-5
V gene: TRBV29-1
CDR3 DNA: TGCAGCGTGTGGACACTTCTAAAAGAGACCCAGTACTTC
CDR3 protein: CSVWTLLKETQYF

D gene: .
clone size: .
J gene: TRBJ2-7
V gene: TRBV6-6
CDR3 DNA: TGTGCCAGCAGTACTGAGGTGGGGGCGCGTTCCGACGAGCAGTACTTC
CDR3 protein: CASSTEVGARSDEQYF

D gene: TRBD1
clone size: .
J gene: TRBJ2-5
V gene: TRBV29-1
CDR3 DNA: TGCAGCACATGGGGACAGGGGGGTGAGACCCAGTACTTC
CDR3 protein: CSTWGQGGETQYF

D gene: .
clone size: few
J gene: TRBJ1-1
V gene: TRBV30
CDR3 DNA: TGTGCCTGGTCCCTAGGATCAGTGAACACTGAAGCTTTCTTT
CDR3 protein: CAWSLGSVNTEAFF

D gene: TRBD2
clone size: .
J gene: TRBJ2-1
V gene: TRBV4-3
CDR3 DNA: TGCGCCAGCAGCCAAGATCTGATGACTAGCGGGAGGTTCGATGAGCAGTTCTTC
CDR3 protein: CASSQDLMTSGRFDEQFF

D gene: .
clone size: .
J gene: TRBJ1-2
V gene: TRBV4-3
CDR3 DNA: TGCGCCAGCAGCCAAGAGGGAGGGAGCTACACCTTC
CDR3 protein: CASSQEGGSYTF

D gene: .
clone size: .
J gene: TRBJ1-5
V gene: TRBV2
CDR3 DNA: TGTGCCAGCAGTCGGGATCAGCCCCAGCATTTT
CDR3 protein: CASSRDQPQHF

D gene: .
clone size: .
J gene: TRBJ2-5
V gene: TRBV4-2
CDR3 DNA: TGTGCCAGCAGCCTCGAACTAGACTTGGAGACCCAGTACTTC
CDR3 protein: CASSLELDLETQYF

D gene: .
clone size: .
J gene: TRBJ2-7
V gene: TRBV24-1
CDR3 DNA: TGTGCCACCAGTGATGGGCTAGCCTACGAGCAGTACTTC
CDR3 protein: CATSDGLAYEQYF

D gene: .
clone size: .
J gene: TRBJ1-3
V gene: TRBV12-3/TRBV12-4
CDR3 DNA: TGTGCCAGCAGTTCCCCAGGGGAGACCTCTGGAAACACCATATATTTT
CDR3 protein: CASSSPGETSGNTIYF

D gene: TRBD1
clone size: .
J gene: TRBJ1-1
V gene: TRBV4-2
CDR3 DNA: TGTGCCAGCAGCCAAGACGGTCAGGGGGCGCTGAGGAACACTGAAGCTTTCTTT
CDR3 protein: CASSQDGQGALRNTEAFF

D gene: .
clone size: .
J gene: TRBJ2-7
V gene: TRBV6-2/TRBV6-3
CDR3 DNA: TGTGCCAGCAGTTTAGCGGATCCCTACGAGCAGTACTTC
CDR3 protein: CASSLADPYEQYF

D gene: .
clone size: .
J gene: TRBJ1-3
V gene: TRBV5-6
CDR3 DNA: TGTGCCAGCAGCTTTTCGGGAAACACCATATATTTT
CDR3 protein: CASSFSGNTIYF

D gene: .
clone size: .
J gene: TRBJ1-5
V gene: TRBV5-1
CDR3 DNA: TGCGCCAGCAGCTTCGGGGCAAATCAGCCCCAGCATTTT
CDR3 protein: CASSFGANQPQHF

D gene: .
clone size: few
J gene: TRBJ1-1
V gene: TRBV7-6
CDR3 DNA: TGTGCCAGCAGCTTAGTAACGGGATTGAACACTGAAGCTTTCTTT
CDR3 protein: CASSLVTGLNTEAFF

D gene: .
clone size: .
J gene: TRBJ2-7
V gene: TRBV4-1
CDR3 DNA: TGCGCCAGCAGCCAAGATCATAGGGGGTCCTACGAGCAGTACTTC
CDR3 protein: CASSQDHRGSYEQYF

D gene: .
clone size: once
J gene: TRBJ1-5
V gene: TRBV28
CDR3 DNA: TGTGCCAGCACCCTGGGGGGGGGGCTTCAGCCCCAGCATTTT
CDR3 protein: CASTLGGGLQPQHF

D gene: .
clone size: .
J gene: TRBJ2-1
V gene: TRBV6-5
CDR3 DNA: TGTGCCAGCAACGTTAGCGGTGGCTACAATGAGCAGTTCTTC
CDR3 protein: CASNVSGGYNEQFF

D gene: TRBD2
clone size: .
J gene: TRBJ2-3
V gene: TRBV11-2
CDR3 DNA: TGTGCCAGCAGCACGCGGGAGGGCCTAAGGACGCAGTATTTT
CDR3 protein: CASSTREGLRTQYF

D gene: TRBD2
clone size: .
J gene: TRBJ2-7
V gene: TRBV11-2
CDR3 DNA: TGTGCCAGCAGCAGGCTAGCGGGAGTGTCCTACGAGCAGTACTTC
CDR3 protein: CASSRLAGVSYEQYF

D gene: TRBD1
clone size: .
J gene: TRBJ1-2
V gene: TRBV5-1
CDR3 DNA: TGCGCCAGCAGCTTGCGGGACAGGGACTATGGCTACACCTTC
CDR3 protein: CASSLRDRDYGYTF

D gene: .
clone size: .
J gene: TRBJ2-3
V gene: TRBV7-3
CDR3 DNA: TGTGCCAGCAGCTTAGAGCCCGGTCGACCCATGAGCACAGATACGCAGTATTTT
CDR3 protein: CASSLEPGRPMSTDTQYF

D gene: TRBD1
clone size: few
J gene: TRBJ2-1
V gene: TRBV27
CDR3 DNA: TGTGCCAGCAGTCTCGGACAGGTTAATGAGCAGTTCTTC
CDR3 protein: CASSLGQVNEQFF